These 26 T cell receptor beta chains originate from one sample sequenced in a study of blood T cell repertoires in COVID-19. TCRdb keeps only in-frame clones here, not all; method: immunoSEQ multiplex PCR. The table records some 120,000 clones, 75% to 90% of them present only once. The sequenced material came from PBMCs or T cells enriched from blood (not recorded which). Receptor source: a man aged 25-45 years who had recovered from COVID-19.

DNA of the CDR3: TGCGCCAGCAGCTTGGTAGCAGACGAACGCTCCTACAATGAGCAGTTCTTC. Its protein product is CASSLVADERSYNEQFF. The chain is built from TRBV5-1 and TRBJ2-1; no reliable D call. The V gene lost 0 bases and the J gene lost 0 bases, with 13 bases spanning the gap. CDR1 is SGHRS, CDR2 YFSETQ, per germline. This CDR3 spans 17 amino acids.

Here the CDR3 DNA reads TGTGCCGTAAGGGGGAGCTCCTACAATGAGCAGTTCTTC. Its protein product is CAVRGSSYNEQFF. This rearrangement joins TRBV10-3 to TRBJ2-1; tentative D call: TRBD1 (6 bases). Germline V CDR1 and CDR2: ENHRY, SYGVKD. The CDR3 totals 13 residues. The V end was cut by 11 bases, the J end by 0 bases, with 11 bases between.

This chain links TRBV7-9 with TRBJ2-6, with 7 bases identical to TRBD1. J was trimmed by 0 bases and V by 4 bases; bases with no gene match: 9. The CDR3 length is 18 residues. The V gene's germline CDR1 is SEHNR and CDR2 FQNEAQ (reference sequence). CDR3 sequence (DNA): TGTGCCAGCAGCTCTAAAGGGACAGTTTTCTCTGGGGCCAACGTCCTGACTTTC. This gives the protein CASSSKGTVFSGANVLTF.

This clone was counted a single time. This sequence joins TRBV19 and TRBJ2-5; TRBD1 matches at 9 bases. The CDR3 consists of 16 residues. Losses at the gene ends were 5 bases for V and 2 bases for J; bases not matched to a gene: 9. Per the germline V gene, CDR1 is LNHDA and CDR2 is SQIVND (reference sequence). This CDR3 is CASSRTGAKGQETQYF. DNA for the CDR3: TGTGCCAGTAGTCGGACAGGGGCGAAGGGACAAGAGACCCAGTACTTC.

This chain links TRBV27 with TRBJ1-4; 7 bases match TRBD1. This CDR3 has 15 residues. The germline gives CDR1 MNHEY, CDR2 SMNVEV (reference sequence). V trimming: 4 bases; J trimming: 0 bases; junction bases outside the gene matches: 2. CDR3 region: CASSSTGATNEKLFF. DNA for the CDR3: TGTGCCAGCAGTTCAACAGGGGCAACTAATGAAAAACTGTTTTTT.

The genes are TRBV13 and TRBJ2-5; 11 nucleotides align to TRBD2. CDR3 length: 20 residues. The germline V gene has CDR1 PRHDT and CDR2 FYEKMQ (reference sequence). After removal of 0 bases from V and 3 bases from J, the junction contained 15 bases not matched to a gene. In DNA, the CDR3 is TGTGCCAGCAGCTTAGGGGCACCCCTTAGCGGGAGGGCTGCGGAAGAGACCCAGTACTTC. As protein: CASSLGAPLSGRAAEETQYF.

The chain joins TRBV2 to TRBJ2-3, with D unclear. Germline V lookup: CDR1 SNHLY, CDR2 FYNNEI. The CDR3 spans 13 residues. The V and J ends lost 4 bases and 3 bases respectively, with 8 bases between them. The CDR3 region is CASSAVETDTQYF. The CDR3 nucleotides read TGTGCCAGCAGTGCTGTCGAGACAGATACGCAGTATTTT.

This clone was found once. The rearrangement joins TRBV30 to TRBJ1-3; possible D gene TRBD1, 6 bases. V was clipped by 5 bases and J by 0 bases, with 23 bases between them. Per germline, CDR1 GTSNPN and CDR2 SVGIG (reference sequence). The CDR3 consists of 18 residues. This chain's CDR3 is CAWDEQGTPLFSGNTIYF. CDR3 DNA sequence: TGTGCCTGGGACGAACAGGGTACCCCTCTATTCTCTGGAAACACCATATATTTT.

This chain uses TRBV11-3 with TRBJ2-1; D is unresolved. Germline CDR1 reads SGHNT; CDR2 reads YENEEA. The CDR3 extends over 16 amino acids. V was cut by 1 base and J by 0 bases, with 10 bases left in between. For the CDR3, the DNA is TGTGCCAGCAGCTTAGGGAGCCAGAGCTCCTACAATGAGCAGTTCTTC. Translating it yields CASSLGSQSSYNEQFF.

This clone was recorded only once. This chain connects TRBV15 to TRBJ2-7; the match to TRBD2 covers 8 bases. The CDR3 runs to 15 residues. Germline V gene data show CDR1 as LNHNV and CDR2 as YYDKDF (reference sequence). The J segment lost 2 bases and the V segment lost 1 base, leaving 4 bases of the junction unmatched. The CDR3: CATSRAGGGAYEQYF. CDR3 nucleotide sequence: TGTGCCACCAGCAGAGCGGGAGGGGGGGCCTACGAGCAGTACTTC.

The chain links TRBV7-2 to TRBJ2-3, with no clear D. This CDR3 spans 13 amino acids. Germline CDR1 SGHTA, CDR2 FQGNSA. Deletions cut 5 bases from V and 7 bases from J, with 13 bases between. Here the CDR3 reads CASSASAGNTQYF. The CDR3 nucleotides read TGTGCCAGCAGCGCGTCCGCAGGAAATACGCAGTATTTT.

The rearrangement joins TRBV27 to TRBJ2-4; TRBD1 matches at 10 bases. CDR1 is MNHEY and CDR2 is SMNVEV in the germline V gene (reference sequence). Unmatched junction bases numbered 7, after V lost 5 bases and J lost 15 bases. The CDR3 sequence is 12 residues long. The DNA for the CDR3 is TGTGCCAGCAGTCCAGGACAGGGGGTTTTGTACTTC. Translating it yields CASSPGQGVLYF.

The CDR3 region has the DNA TGTGCCAGCAGTGGAGCGGAAGGGGAAGCTGGAAACACCATATATTTT. It is translated as CASSGAEGEAGNTIYF. The rearrangement uses TRBV6-1 and TRBJ1-3, with D tentatively TRBD1 (5 bases). There are 16 residues in the CDR3. Between the trimmed V and J ends, which lost 4 bases and 2 bases, there was a span of 15 bases. CDR1 is MNHNS and CDR2 is SASEGT in the germline V gene.

This clone showed up just a few times. Here the CDR3 DNA reads TGCGCCAGCAGCCCGGGGGGGCGAGGACAAGAGACCCAGTACTTC. Residues: CASSPGGRGQETQYF. The V call is TRBV5-1, the J call TRBJ2-5; 8 nucleotides match TRBD2. With 4 bases clipped from V and 2 bases from J, the junction kept 7 bases outside the gene matches. CDR1 is SGHRS, CDR2 YFSETQ, per germline. This CDR3 is built from 15 residues.

This clone was recorded once. V and J are TRBV13 and TRBJ2-7; possible D gene TRBD1, 6 bases. Per germline, CDR1 PRHDT and CDR2 FYEKMQ (reference sequence). V lost 5 bases to trimming and J lost 5 bases, with 13 bases between them. The CDR3 contains 13 residues. CDR3 sequence reads: CASSQQGSHEQYF. In nucleotides, the CDR3 is TGTGCCAGCAGCCAACAGGGTTCCCACGAGCAGTACTTC. The entire variable domain, with the rest obtained from reference TRBV13 and TRBJ2-7, is as follows: AAGVIQSPRHLIKEKRETATLKCYPIPRHDTVYWYQQGPGQDPQFLISFYEKMQSDKGSIPDRFSAQQFSDYHSELNMSSLELGDSALYFCASSQQGSHEQYFGPGTRLTVT.

The gene calls are TRBV2 and TRBJ2-7; TRBD1 aligns across 8 bases. CDR3 length: 15 residues. Trimming at V came to 1 base and at J to 1 base, leaving 3 bases not matched to a gene. The germline gives CDR1 SNHLY, CDR2 FYNNEI. CDR3: CASSEGRDRSYEQYF. The CDR3 DNA reads as TGTGCCAGCAGTGAAGGTCGGGACAGGTCCTACGAGCAGTACTTC. Supplemented by reference TRBV2 and TRBJ2-7, the full variable domain reads EPEVTQTPSHQVTQMGQEVILRCVPISNHLYFYWYRQILGQKVEFLVSFYNNEISEKSEIFDDQFSVERPDGSNFTLKIRSTKLEDSAMYFCASSEGRDRSYEQYFGPGTRLTVT.

The chain is built from TRBV5-6 and TRBJ1-4, with TRBD1 matching over 7 bases. Germline V gene data show CDR1 as SGHDT and CDR2 as YYEEEE. CDR3 length equals 14 residues. V lost 4 bases and J lost 8; bases outside the gene matches: 8. This chain's CDR3 is CASSEKGAEEKLFF. For the CDR3, the DNA is TGTGCCAGCAGCGAAAAGGGGGCAGAGGAAAAACTGTTTTTT.

The chain joins TRBV13 to TRBJ2-3; 7 nucleotides align to TRBD1. CDR1 and CDR2 (germline): PRHDT, FYEKMQ (reference sequence). The V segment lost 5 bases and the J segment 8 bases; nucleotides outside the gene matches: 10. This CDR3 region has 14 residues. CDR3 sequence: CASSQRQGHGTQYF. The CDR3 nucleotides are TGTGCCAGCAGCCAAAGACAGGGCCATGGTACGCAGTATTTT.

About this clone itself: Germline is not matched at one junction end, which may reflect a read error. This chain connects TRBV7-7 to TRBJ2-1, with 10 bases fitting TRBD1. CDR1 is SSHAT, CDR2 FNYEAQ, per germline (reference sequence). There are 15 residues in the CDR3. The CDR3 here is CASSVGTGDNNEQFF. In DNA, the CDR3 is TGTGCTAGCAGCGTCGGGACAGGGGACAACAATGAGCAGTTCTTC. Drawing the rest from reference TRBV7-7 and TRBJ2-1, the complete variable domain is GAGVSQSPRYKVTKRGQDVTLRCDPISSHATLYWYQQALGQGPEFLTYFNYEAQPDKSGLPSDRFSAERPEGSISTLTIQRTEQRDSAMYRCASSVGTGDNNEQFFGPGTRLTVL.

This chain connects TRBV7-9 to TRBJ2-5; 8 bases match TRBD1. Trimming at V came to 4 bases and at J to 2 bases, leaving 3 bases not matched to a gene. In germline, CDR1 is SEHNR, CDR2 FQNEAQ (reference sequence). The CDR3 runs to 14 residues. The CDR3 DNA follows: TGTGCCAGCAGCTCTCGGGACAGGCAAGAGACCCAGTACTTC. Amino acids: CASSSRDRQETQYF.

This clone appeared a single time. The chain uses TRBV7-9 and TRBJ2-3; 10 bases align to TRBD2. J lost 0 bases, V lost 5 bases, and 8 bases had no gene match. Germline loops: CDR1 SEHNR, CDR2 FQNEAQ (reference sequence). The CDR3 length is 17 residues. The CDR3 sequence: CASSPRLAGTSTDTQYF. CDR3 in DNA: TGTGCCAGCAGCCCCCGACTAGCGGGTACTAGCACAGATACGCAGTATTTT.

This chain connects TRBV2 to TRBJ2-4, with D possibly being TRBD1 (5 bases). The germline gives CDR1 SNHLY, CDR2 FYNNEI. CDR3 length: 14 amino acids. Trimming took 8 bases from V and 1 from J, leaving 12 bases between them. DNA of the CDR3: TGTGCCAGCGATAGGAGACAGGCCAAAAACATTCAGTACTTC. Amino acid sequence: CASDRRQAKNIQYF.

The chain combines TRBV11-2 with TRBJ2-1, with a weak D call TRBD2 (6 bases). Germline assignment: CDR1 SGHAT and CDR2 FQNNGV. This CDR3 comprises 15 residues. Trimming shortened V by 5 bases and J by 5 bases, and 16 bases separated the two germline ends. The DNA for the CDR3 is TGTGCCAGCAGCCCCCTTCGGGGGTTGGACAATGAGCAGTTCTTC. Its protein is CASSPLRGLDNEQFF.

This chain connects TRBV6-5 to TRBJ1-5; weak D call: TRBD1 (5 bases). V lost 6 bases, J lost 4 bases, and 10 bases lay in between. This CDR3 is 13 amino acids long. Germline CDR1 and CDR2: MNHEY and SVGAGI. The DNA of the CDR3 is TGTGCCAGCAGCCGCGGGGGGAATCAGCCCCAGCATTTT. As protein: CASSRGGNQPQHF.

Only a few counts were recorded for this clone. The chain joins TRBV9 to TRBJ1-1, with D perhaps TRBD1 (5 bases). The length of the CDR3 is 16 residues. Per the germline V gene, CDR1 is SGDLS and CDR2 is YYNGEE. V lost 0 bases, J lost 1 base, and 13 bases lay in between. CDR3 in DNA: TGTGCCAGCAGCGTAGACGACAGAGGTGGGAACACTGAAGCTTTCTTT. It yields the protein CASSVDDRGGNTEAFF.

Only one count was recorded for this clone. The chain recombines TRBV9 with TRBJ2-3, with 8 bases matching TRBD2. The CDR3 is made up of 17 amino acids. V shed 0 bases, J shed 0 bases, and the junction held 6 bases outside the gene matches. CDR1 is SGDLS, CDR2 YYNGEE, per germline. Here the CDR3 DNA reads TGTGCCAGCAGCGTAGCCAGCGGGGGAGAAAGCACAGATACGCAGTATTTT. Translation gives CASSVASGGESTDTQYF.